Here is one TCR beta chain with its context. Only a few counts were recorded for this clone. This receptor's antigen is unknown. Per-nucleotide qualities are absent, and no much larger clonotype sits a single base away. The source of the sample is a study of beta chain features in type 1 diabetes (dated 2018 in TCRdb). Study-wide context: Patients and healthy donors did not differ in mean age, gender distribution, total cell number or subset yield. A total of about 110,000,000 sorted cells were examined across all samples, and a strong correlation was observed between cell number per subset and RNA yield. In the study, recently diagnosed type 1 diabetes patients and matched healthy donors were compared on the TCRB repertoires of their sorted circulating CD4+ T cell subsets. Regulatory and stem cell-like memory subsets were isolated from only 8 patients and roughly eight healthy donors, whereas naive and central memory subsets came from all 30 or so donors.

The High Capacity cDNA Reverse Transcription Kit was used to reverse transcribe all of the isolated RNA, meaning that expressed TCRB transcripts were what got sequenced. Deep immunoSEQ sequencing was applied to naive, central memory and regulatory T cell samples, giving an average of about 3.4 million total reads per sample. Sorted cells were lysed in RLT buffer, and RNA was extracted using DNase-treated RNeasy Micro or Mini kits according to cell number. To prevent cross-contamination, every cell subset was processed on its own, while patient and healthy donor samples were processed together. The immunoSEQ multiplex PCR was used to amplify TCRB sequences from cDNA, yielding 87-bp fragments that span the CDR3 region. Sequencing of the amplicons was performed on the Illumina HiSeq platform. The authors' analysis ran thus. PCR bias was corrected computationally using synthetic template baselines, and reads within Hamming distance 2 were collapsed, with unmergeable singletons discarded. Reads were aligned against IMGT so that V, D and J genes, CDR3 length and insertions or deletions at six rearrangement sites could be assigned. Clonotype counts were normalized to sorted cell number within each subset before computing true diversity and Gini coefficients with the tcR R package. Repertoire sharing was quantified using the overlap coefficient calculated on TCRB nucleotide sequences. Out-of-frame TCRB sequences from naive cells were analyzed as a proxy for the pre-selection repertoire. TCRdb took this table from immuneACCESS and kept in-frame rearrangements with V and J called. Such tables lack part of the clones; where checked against another copy, unresolved V genes explain under half of the gap, and the rest is unexplained. The DNA gave D and trimming, while V, J and clone size come from that table. This sample gives 200,000 to 250,000 clones in total; approximately 16% of them show up just once. The top ten clonotypes cover less than 0.09% of the sample.

Paper-wide results and their limitations: The naive, central memory and regulatory TCRB repertoires appeared to resemble one another more closely among patients than among healthy donors. Fewer insertions and more nucleotide deletions at VDJ recombination sites were observed in patients with type 1 diabetes, implying thymic rearrangement abnormalities. Sequencing cDNA rather than genomic DNA could over-represent highly expressing activated cells, although activation and CD3 levels did not differ between groups. In all four CD4+ subsets, TCRB CDR3 length was moderately but significantly shorter in type 1 diabetes patients. PCR may preferentially amplify shorter templates, but because patient and control samples were amplified and corrected together, any resulting skew would affect both groups equally. Because the HLA sub-analyses included only small numbers of individuals, any influence of HLA type on TCRB rearrangement was left unresolved.

Sequences SGDLS (CDR1) and YYNGEE (CDR2) are obtained from the germline V gene. The junction shows trimming of 0 bases on V and 6 bases on J, and the gene matches do not reach 9 bases of it. From the cysteine through the phenylalanine, the CDR3 covers 15 amino acids. Just CDR3 DNA is preserved here, 45 bases in frame from base 1. Each donor gave one peripheral blood draw, approximately 100 mL on average, collected into heparinised tubes. A BD FACSAria II and a panel including CD45RO, CCR7, CD25, CD127, CD95 and CD27 were used to sort naive, central memory, regulatory and stem cell-like memory CD4+ T cells. Every sorted population had a purity above 95%. Right away, PBMCs were isolated by Lymphoprep density gradient centrifugation and were stained directly, with no culture step. So that batch effects would be minimized, each experiment stained and sorted samples in pairs, pairing one healthy donor with one patient.

The sequenced material came from naive CD4+ T cells from blood. The cell subset or site label of this sample denotes: true naive CD4+ T cells. This chain is built from TRBV9 and TRBJ2-7; 7 bases in the middle match TRBD2. The TCR originated in a man aged 25 to 40 with type 1 diabetes. The CDR3 protein: CASSVDPSGAGEQYF. The nucleotides are TGTGCCAGCAGCGTAGATCCGAGCGGGGCAGGCGAGCAGTACTTC.